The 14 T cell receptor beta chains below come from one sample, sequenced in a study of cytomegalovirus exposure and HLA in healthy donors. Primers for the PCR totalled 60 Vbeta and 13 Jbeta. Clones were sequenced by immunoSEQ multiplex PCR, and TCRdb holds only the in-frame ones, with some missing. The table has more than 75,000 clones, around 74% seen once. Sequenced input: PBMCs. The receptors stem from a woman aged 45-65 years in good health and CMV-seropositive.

The CDR3 sequence: CASSLSDSTNEKLFF. In nucleotides, the CDR3 is TGTGCCAGCAGTTTGTCGGACAGCACTAATGAAAAACTGTTTTTT. The chain is built from TRBV28 and TRBJ1-4; D may be TRBD1 (6 bases). Germline V gene sequence: CDR1 MDHEN, CDR2 SYDVKM. The CDR3 has 15 residues. The V gene lost 3 bases and the J gene lost 2 bases, with 10 bases spanning the gap. The whole variable domain, remainder taken from reference TRBV28 and TRBJ1-4, is DVKVTQSSRYLVKRTGEKVFLECVQDMDHENMFWYRQDPGLGLRLIYFSYDVKMKEKGDIPEGYSVSREKKERFSLILESASTNQTSMYLCASSLSDSTNEKLFFGSGTQLSVL.

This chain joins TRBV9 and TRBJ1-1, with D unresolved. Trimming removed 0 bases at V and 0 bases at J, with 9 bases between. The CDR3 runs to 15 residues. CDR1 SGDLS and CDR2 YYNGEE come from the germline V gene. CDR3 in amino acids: CASSVEVGLNTEAFF. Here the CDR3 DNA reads TGTGCCAGCAGCGTAGAGGTGGGCTTGAACACTGAAGCTTTCTTT. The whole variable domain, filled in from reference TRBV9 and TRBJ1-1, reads DSGVTQTPKHLITATGQRVTLRCSPRSGDLSVYWYQQSLDQGLQFLIQYYNGEERAKGNILERFSAQQFPDLHSELNLSSLELGDSALYFCASSVEVGLNTEAFFGQGTRLTVV.

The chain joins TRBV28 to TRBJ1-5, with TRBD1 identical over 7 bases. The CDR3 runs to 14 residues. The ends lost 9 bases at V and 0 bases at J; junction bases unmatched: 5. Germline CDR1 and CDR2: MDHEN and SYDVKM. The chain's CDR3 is CASWDRNSNQPQHF. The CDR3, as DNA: TGTGCCAGTTGGGACAGAAATAGCAATCAGCCCCAGCATTTT.

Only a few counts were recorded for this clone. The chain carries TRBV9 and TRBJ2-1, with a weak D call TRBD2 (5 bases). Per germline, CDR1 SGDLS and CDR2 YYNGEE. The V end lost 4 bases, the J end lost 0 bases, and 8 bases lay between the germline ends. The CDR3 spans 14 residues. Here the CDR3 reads CASSSRDSYNEQFF. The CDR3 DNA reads TGTGCCAGCAGCTCCCGGGACTCCTACAATGAGCAGTTCTTC. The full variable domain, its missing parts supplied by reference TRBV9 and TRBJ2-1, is DSGVTQTPKHLITATGQRVTLRCSPRSGDLSVYWYQQSLDQGLQFLIQYYNGEERAKGNILERFSAQQFPDLHSELNLSSLELGDSALYFCASSSRDSYNEQFFGPGTRLTVL.

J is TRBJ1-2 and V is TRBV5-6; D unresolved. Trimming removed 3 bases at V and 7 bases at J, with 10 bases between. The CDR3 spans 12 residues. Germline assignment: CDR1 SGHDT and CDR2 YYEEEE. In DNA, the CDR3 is TGTGCCAGCAGCTCGGGATTCGGTGGCTACACCTTC. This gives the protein CASSSGFGGYTF.

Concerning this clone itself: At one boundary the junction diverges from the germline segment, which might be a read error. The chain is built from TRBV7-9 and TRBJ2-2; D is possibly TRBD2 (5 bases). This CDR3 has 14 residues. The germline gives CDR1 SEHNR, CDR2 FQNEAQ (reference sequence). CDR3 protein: CACRWMAGTGELFF. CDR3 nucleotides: TGTGCCTGCAGGTGGATGGCGGGCACCGGGGAGCTGTTTTTT.

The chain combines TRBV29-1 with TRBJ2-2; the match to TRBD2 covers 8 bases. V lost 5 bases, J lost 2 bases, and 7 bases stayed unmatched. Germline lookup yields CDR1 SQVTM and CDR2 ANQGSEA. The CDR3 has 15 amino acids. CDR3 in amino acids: CSVLAGSSNTGELFF. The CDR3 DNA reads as TGCAGCGTTTTAGCGGGAAGTTCCAACACCGGGGAGCTGTTTTTT.

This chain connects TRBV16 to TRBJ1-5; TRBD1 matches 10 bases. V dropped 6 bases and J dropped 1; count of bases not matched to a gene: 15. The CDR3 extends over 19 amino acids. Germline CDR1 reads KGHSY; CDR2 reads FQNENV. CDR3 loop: CASSPNARQGAWSNQPQHF. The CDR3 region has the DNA TGTGCCAGCAGTCCTAACGCGAGACAGGGGGCTTGGAGCAATCAGCCCCAGCATTTT. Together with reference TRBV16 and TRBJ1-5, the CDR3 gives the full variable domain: GEEVAQTPKHLVRGEGQKAKLYCAPIKGHSYVFWYQQVLKNEFKFLISFQNENVFDETGMPKERFSAKCLPNSPCSLEIQATKLEDSAVYFCASSPNARQGAWSNQPQHFGDGTRLSIL.

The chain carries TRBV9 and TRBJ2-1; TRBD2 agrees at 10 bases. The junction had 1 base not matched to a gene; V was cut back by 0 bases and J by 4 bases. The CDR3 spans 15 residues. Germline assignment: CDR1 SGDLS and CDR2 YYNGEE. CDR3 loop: CASSVELAGYNEQFF. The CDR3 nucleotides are TGTGCCAGCAGCGTAGAACTAGCGGGATACAATGAGCAGTTCTTC. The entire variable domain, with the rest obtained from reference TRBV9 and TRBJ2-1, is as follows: DSGVTQTPKHLITATGQRVTLRCSPRSGDLSVYWYQQSLDQGLQFLIQYYNGEERAKGNILERFSAQQFPDLHSELNLSSLELGDSALYFCASSVELAGYNEQFFGPGTRLTVL.

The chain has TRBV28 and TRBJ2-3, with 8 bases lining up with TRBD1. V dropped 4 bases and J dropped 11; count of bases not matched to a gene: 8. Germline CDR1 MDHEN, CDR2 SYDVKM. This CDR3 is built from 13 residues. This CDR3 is CASSSQYRGKQYF. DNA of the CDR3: TGTGCCAGCAGTTCCCAATACAGGGGGAAGCAGTATTTT.

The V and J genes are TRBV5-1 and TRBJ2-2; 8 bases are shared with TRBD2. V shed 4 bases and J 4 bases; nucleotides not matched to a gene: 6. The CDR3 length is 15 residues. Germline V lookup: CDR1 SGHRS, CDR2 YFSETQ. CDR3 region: CASSGAGGPTGELFF. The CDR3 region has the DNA TGCGCCAGCAGCGGCGCGGGAGGCCCCACCGGGGAGCTGTTTTTT.

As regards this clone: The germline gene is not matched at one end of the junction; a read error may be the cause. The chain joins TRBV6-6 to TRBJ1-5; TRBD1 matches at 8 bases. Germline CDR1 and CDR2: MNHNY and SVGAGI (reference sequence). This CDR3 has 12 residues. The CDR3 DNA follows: TGTGCCAGCAGTTACTCAGGGACAGGCCTCGATTTT. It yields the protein CASSYSGTGLDF.

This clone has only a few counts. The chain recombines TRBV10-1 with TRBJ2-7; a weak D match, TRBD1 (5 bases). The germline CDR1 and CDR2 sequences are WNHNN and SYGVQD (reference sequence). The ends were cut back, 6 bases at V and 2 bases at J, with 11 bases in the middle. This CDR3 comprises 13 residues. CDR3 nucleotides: TGCGCCAGCAGCCCAGGGATCCCCTACGAGCAGTACTTC. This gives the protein CASSPGIPYEQYF.

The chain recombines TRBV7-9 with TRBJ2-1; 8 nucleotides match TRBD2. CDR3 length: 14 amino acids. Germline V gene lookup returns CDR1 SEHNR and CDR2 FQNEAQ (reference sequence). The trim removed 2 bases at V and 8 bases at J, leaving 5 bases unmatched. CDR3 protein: CASSLSGSSHEQFF. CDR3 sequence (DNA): TGTGCCAGCAGCTTAAGCGGGAGTAGCCATGAGCAGTTCTTC.